This is a list of T cell receptor beta chains from one sample in a study of cytomegalovirus exposure and HLA in healthy donors. Generated by immunoSEQ multiplex PCR, the TCRdb table keeps only in-frame clones and is missing some. The table lists 120,000 or so clones, roughly a tenth of them singletons. The sequencing input was PBMCs. These receptors were taken from a woman between 18 and 29 years old in good health and CMV-seropositive. Each CDR3 is given with its conserved first and last residue. D genes are given only for firm matches. Clone size is given for some rows only: seen once, a few or many times, or a class if the clone is expanded.

j_call clone_size d_call v_call cdr3_nt cdr3_aa
TRBJ2-1 few . TRBV10-1 TGCGCCAGCAGTCCTCATTCGGGGGTCCATGAGCAGTTCTTC CASSPHSGVHEQFF
TRBJ2-3 few TRBD2 TRBV27 TGTGCCAGCAGTCCCCCACTAGCGGGAGTTTCAGATACGCAGTATTTT CASSPPLAGVSDTQYF
TRBJ1-3 . TRBD1 TRBV7-6 TGTGCCAGCAGCGGTTTCGACAGGGGAGAAACAATCTCTGGAAACACCATATATTTT CASSGFDRGETISGNTIYF
TRBJ2-7 few TRBD2 TRBV28 TGTGCCAGCAGTTTTCTGGCGGGAGGGCCGTCGGACGAGCAGTACTTC CASSFLAGGPSDEQYF
TRBJ2-1 few TRBD1 TRBV7-3 TGTGCCAGCAGTTACTCCGGGACAGGGTACAATGAGCAGTTCTTC CASSYSGTGYNEQFF
TRBJ2-5 . . TRBV28 TGTGCCAGCAGTTTCCGGGACACAAAGCAAGAGACCCAGTACTTC CASSFRDTKQETQYF
TRBJ1-2 few TRBD1 TRBV14 TGTGCCAGCAGCCAAGTCTTAGGGACAGGGTCACGTGGCTACACCTTC CASSQVLGTGSRGYTF
TRBJ1-5 once . TRBV6-1 TGTGCAAGCACACAGGCCAATCAGCACCAGCATTTT CASTQANQHQHF
TRBJ2-1 . . TRBV7-2 TGTGCCAGCAGCGGGAGGCTGGGTGAGCAGTTCTTC CASSGRLGEQFF
TRBJ1-1 few . TRBV6-1 TGTGCCAGCAGTGTTCACAGGGACGGTTTTGCTTTCTTT CASSVHRDGFAFF
TRBJ2-2 few . TRBV7-9 TGTGCCTCCAAGAGGGATAGTACCGGGGAGCTGTTTTTT CASKRDSTGELFF
TRBJ2-1 few . TRBV29-1 TGCTGTGGGAGCTCCTACAATGAGCAGTTCTTC CCGSSYNEQFF
TRBJ2-7 . . TRBV6-5 TGTGCCAGCACCACCGGGACACCCTACGAGCAGTACTTC CASTTGTPYEQYF
TRBJ1-5 . . TRBV7-8 TGTGCCAGCAGCTTTGAAGGGGGGGCAGGGAAGAATCAGCCCCAGCATTTT CASSFEGGAGKNQPQHF
TRBJ2-1 few . TRBV19 TGTGCCAGTAGTATAGATGAGGGATTCTACAATGAGCAGTTCTTC CASSIDEGFYNEQFF
TRBJ2-7 . TRBD2 TRBV11-2 TGTGCCAGCAGCTTAGGAGGCCTCGGGGGGGACGAGCAGTACTTC CASSLGGLGGDEQYF
TRBJ1-1 few . TRBV5-1 TGCGCCAGCAGCTTCTACTGGGACAAGAACACTGAAGCTTTCTTT CASSFYWDKNTEAFF
TRBJ1-5 . TRBD1 TRBV5-1 TGCGCCAGCAGCTTAACAGGGGATCAGCCCCAGCATTTT CASSLTGDQPQHF
TRBJ2-1 . . TRBV19 TGTGCCAGTAGGGGGCTTCCCAATGAGCAGTTCTTC CASRGLPNEQFF
TRBJ2-1 few TRBD2 TRBV6-1 TGTGCCAGCAGTGAAATCGGCAATCTTGGACTAGCGGGGAATGAGCAGTTCTTC CASSEIGNLGLAGNEQFF
TRBJ2-7 few . TRBV4-1 TGCGCCAGCAGCTTAGGAGAAGGTGGCTACGAGCAGTACTTC CASSLGEGGYEQYF
TRBJ1-4 few . TRBV15 TGTGCCACATGCCAGACAACTAATGAAAAACTGTTTTTT CATCQTTNEKLFF
TRBJ1-1 . . TRBV28 TGTGCCAGCAGCAGGGGCCCGCCCCCTGAAGCTTTCTTT CASSRGPPPEAFF
TRBJ1-5 . TRBD1 TRBV30 TGTGCCTGGAGGGGACAGGGGCATGGACAGCCCCAGCATTTT CAWRGQGHGQPQHF
TRBJ1-2 . TRBD1 TRBV28 TGTGCCAGCAGTTTCCGAGGGACAGTCTATGGCTACACCTTC CASSFRGTVYGYTF
TRBJ2-2 few . TRBV7-8 TGTGCCAGCACCTCCGGGACCGGGGAGCTGTTTTTT CASTSGTGELFF
TRBJ2-2 . TRBD1 TRBV5-5 TGTGCCAGCAGCTGGACCGGGACAGGGATCACCGGGGAGCTGTTTTTT CASSWTGTGITGELFF
TRBJ1-1 . . TRBV5-4 TGTGCCAGCAGCTTGGAAGGCAGGACAACAAACACTGAAGCTTTCTTT CASSLEGRTTNTEAFF
TRBJ2-1 . TRBD2 TRBV19 TGTGCCAGTAGCCCGATCCCGGGACTAGTCGCCTACAATGAGCAGTTCTTC CASSPIPGLVAYNEQFF
TRBJ1-2 few TRBD1 TRBV19 TGTGCCAGTAGTTCGCTCCCAGGGGGCGATTATGGCTACACCTTC CASSSLPGGDYGYTF
TRBJ2-3 . . TRBV19 TGTGCCAGTTCCCGACAGAGCACAGATACGCAGTATTTT CASSRQSTDTQYF
TRBJ2-7 few TRBD2 TRBV11-2 TGTGCCAGCAGCTTACATGGACTAGCGGACTACGAGCAGTACTTC CASSLHGLADYEQYF
TRBJ2-5 . TRBD1 TRBV15 TGTGCCACCAGCAGAGATCAACAGGGGGCCCAGTACTTC CATSRDQQGAQYF
TRBJ1-1 few . TRBV27 TGTGCCAGCAGTTACTATAGGAACACTGAAGCTTTCTTT CASSYYRNTEAFF
TRBJ2-7 . . TRBV7-2 TGTGCCAGCAGCGTTGGACCGGGGTACGAGCAGTACTTC CASSVGPGYEQYF
TRBJ2-1 . TRBD1 TRBV9 TGTGCCAGCAGCGTAGCCTACAGGGGAAGTGAGCAGTTCTTC CASSVAYRGSEQFF
TRBJ2-3 . TRBD2 TRBV6-5 TGTGCCAGCAGTTACCTCCCCAGCGGGGGGACAGATACGCAGTATTTT CASSYLPSGGTDTQYF
TRBJ2-2 few . TRBV4-1 TGCGCCAGCAGCCAAGACCGAGCTACCGGGGAGCTGTTTTTT CASSQDRATGELFF
TRBJ2-7 few . TRBV7-9 TGTGCCAGCAACAATTACAACTACGAGCAGTACTTC CASNNYNYEQYF
TRBJ2-3 . TRBD2 TRBV18 TGTGCCAGCTCACCTCTAGCGGGACCCTCTGGGGATACGCAGTATTTT CASSPLAGPSGDTQYF
TRBJ1-1 . . TRBV11-2 TGTGCCAGCACCTTAGGGCAGGGGTCTATTAGTGGAGCTTTCTTT CASTLGQGSISGAFF